The 29 T cell receptor beta chains reported below all come from one sample, sequenced in a study of long-term antiretroviral therapy in people with HIV. Survey level was the resolution at which the v3.0 immunoSEQ assay ran. Repertoires were generated with immunoSEQ multiplex PCR, while TCRdb's copy carries only in-frame clones and drops some. The sample has roughly 19,000 clones; roughly 83% are singletons. This sample comprised unsorted PBMCs, obtained 1.2 years after starting antiretroviral therapy. Receptors were obtained from a woman aged 40 to 50 with HIV.

Only a few counts were recorded for this clone. The chain couples TRBV7-2 to TRBJ2-7; 9 bases agree with TRBD1. V shed 5 bases and J 3 bases; nucleotides not matched to a gene: 8. Germline assignment: CDR1 SGHTA and CDR2 FQGNSA. This CDR3 has 15 amino acids. CDR3 nucleotide sequence: TGTGCCAGCAGCATCCGGGACAGGGATGTCTACGAGCAGTACTTC. Its protein product is CASSIRDRDVYEQYF.

The V and J genes are TRBV5-6 and TRBJ2-5, with D perhaps assigned TRBD1 or TRBD2 (5 bases each). Trimming pared 4 bases from V and 2 bases from J, leaving 12 bases between. The germline V gene encodes CDR1 SGHDT and CDR2 YYEEEE. The CDR3 is 14 residues long. The chain's CDR3 is CASSPGALQETQYF. CDR3 coding DNA: TGTGCCAGCAGCCCCGGGGCGCTTCAAGAGACCCAGTACTTC.

This clone was detected a few times. V is TRBV2 and J is TRBJ2-1; TRBD2 matches at 8 bases. Germline V gene data show CDR1 as SNHLY and CDR2 as FYNNEI. Trimming took 4 bases from V and 4 from J; bases not matched to a gene: 6. The CDR3 has 15 residues. In nucleotides, the CDR3 is TGTGCCAGCAGTGTGGGGGAGCGGGAGTACAATGAGCAGTTCTTC. Protein sequence: CASSVGEREYNEQFF.

The gene calls are TRBV5-1 and TRBJ1-1; TRBD1 is a possible D gene (5 bases). The CDR3 is 14 amino acids. Germline CDR1 SGHRS, CDR2 YFSETQ. Trimming stripped 1 base from V and 4 bases from J, with 11 bases between. CDR3 DNA sequence: TGCGCCAGCAGCTTGAGGACATCCCCCACTGAAGCTTTCTTT. Translating gives CASSLRTSPTEAFF.

V is TRBV28 and J is TRBJ2-7; 7 nucleotides agree with TRBD2. CDR3 length: 13 residues. Germline CDR1 is MDHEN and CDR2 is SYDVKM. The trim removed 5 bases at V and 7 bases at J, leaving 8 bases unmatched. The CDR3 here is CASSVGLTKEQYF. CDR3 in DNA: TGTGCCAGCAGTGTGGGACTAACGAAAGAGCAGTACTTC.

V gene TRBV28 combines with J gene TRBJ2-5; 13 bases fit TRBD2. The CDR3 extends over 18 amino acids. Germline V gene data show CDR1 as MDHEN and CDR2 as SYDVKM. The trim removed 6 bases at V and 0 bases at J, leaving 10 bases unmatched. The CDR3 nucleotides are TGTGCCAGCAGCGGACTAGCGGGAGCGTTCCAGAACCAAGAGACCCAGTACTTC. Its translation is CASSGLAGAFQNQETQYF.

The chain links TRBV6-6 to TRBJ2-7; 13 nucleotides match TRBD2. V shed 5 bases, J shed 3 bases, and the junction held 4 bases outside the gene matches. The CDR3 loop spans 15 amino acids. Germline CDR1 and CDR2: MNHNY and SVGAGI (reference sequence). The CDR3 spells CASSPGTSGIYEQYF. CDR3 DNA: TGTGCCAGCAGTCCCGGGACTAGCGGGATCTACGAGCAGTACTTC.

The V and J genes are TRBV27 and TRBJ2-1, with no clear D. V shed 7 bases and J shed 8 bases, with 9 bases lying between them. The CDR3 consists of 11 residues. Germline V gene sequence: CDR1 MNHEY, CDR2 SMNVEV (reference sequence). In DNA, the CDR3 is TGTGCCAGCAAAATATACGATGAGCAGTTCTTC. Amino acids: CASKIYDEQFF.

V usage is TRBV7-6 and J usage is TRBJ2-1; 12 nucleotides line up with TRBD2. The CDR3 has 16 amino acids. The V and J ends lost 2 bases and 7 bases, in that order; junction bases with no gene match: 6. Per germline, CDR1 SGHVS and CDR2 FNYEAQ. CDR3 amino acids: CASSLFRLAGGNEQFF. CDR3 nucleotides: TGTGCCAGCAGCTTATTCAGGCTAGCGGGAGGGAATGAGCAGTTCTTC.

V gene TRBV5-1 combines with J gene TRBJ2-4; TRBD1 is a possible D gene (6 bases). The CDR3 contains 14 residues. The germline V gene encodes CDR1 SGHRS and CDR2 YFSETQ. Trimming took off 4 bases at V and 5 bases at J, with 13 bases between the two ends. The CDR3 sequence: CASSPQGLENIQYF. CDR3 in DNA: TGCGCCAGCAGCCCGCAGGGGCTAGAAAACATTCAGTACTTC.

This clone occurred a few times. The chain's CDR3 is CASTERDSYEQYF. The CDR3 DNA is TGTGCCAGCACCGAGCGGGACTCCTACGAGCAGTACTTC. V is TRBV27 and J is TRBJ2-7; 7 bases map to TRBD2. Germline V gene lookup returns CDR1 MNHEY and CDR2 SMNVEV (reference sequence). V shed 7 bases, J shed 0 bases, and the junction held 3 bases outside the gene matches. The CDR3 extends over 13 amino acids.

The rearrangement uses TRBV18 and TRBJ1-4; TRBD1 is a possible D gene (6 bases). V was cut by 3 bases and J by 3 bases, with 14 bases left in between. This CDR3 has 16 residues. The germline V gene has CDR1 KGHSH and CDR2 LQKENI. The CDR3 DNA reads as TGTGCCAGCTCACCTACAGGGCAGGAGGCTAATGAAAAACTGTTTTTT. The encoded protein is CASSPTGQEANEKLFF.

J is TRBJ2-7 and V is TRBV27; D gene ambiguous. Germline V CDR1 and CDR2: MNHEY, SMNVEV (reference sequence). Trimming shortened V by 3 bases and J by 4 bases, and 10 bases separated the two germline ends. The CDR3 contains 13 residues. In DNA, the CDR3 is TGTGCCAGCAGTTTCAAACCCCTATACGAGCAGTACTTC. Residues: CASSFKPLYEQYF.

V usage is TRBV27 and J usage is TRBJ1-1; TRBD1 matches 7 bases. The CDR3 contains 15 residues. CDR1 and CDR2 from the germline V gene are MNHEY and SMNVEV (reference sequence). V was clipped by 6 bases and J by 4 bases; unmatched bases: 11. This chain's CDR3 is CASSPDRTRSTEAFF. CDR3 DNA: TGTGCCAGCAGCCCGGACAGGACAAGGTCCACTGAAGCTTTCTTT.

The chain is built from TRBV2 and TRBJ1-1, with D possibly TRBD1 on 5 matching bases. This CDR3 spans 13 amino acids. V was pared by 4 bases and J by 10 bases, with 16 bases between. Per the germline V gene, CDR1 is SNHLY and CDR2 is FYNNEI. The CDR3 here is CASSAEQDAAAFF. The CDR3 DNA sequence: TGTGCCAGCAGTGCGGAACAGGACGCAGCAGCTTTCTTT.

This clone was recorded once. The chain carries TRBV28 and TRBJ1-1; D possibly corresponds to TRBD1 (5 bases). The CDR3 is made up of 13 amino acids. V gave up 6 bases and J gave up 4 bases, with 12 bases separating them. Germline CDR1 MDHEN, CDR2 SYDVKM. CDR3 sequence (DNA): TGTGCCAGCAGGGCTGGTAGGGGCACTGAAGCTTTCTTT. It translates to CASRAGRGTEAFF.

The genes are TRBV6-5 and TRBJ1-1; D is perhaps TRBD1 (5 bases). CDR3 size: 13 residues. The germline V and J ends were trimmed by 6 bases and 8 bases, with 16 bases remaining between them. CDR1 and CDR2 (germline): MNHEY, SVGAGI. CDR3 residues: CASSPGGGTEAFF. CDR3 DNA: TGTGCCAGCAGCCCGGGGGGGGGAACCGAAGCTTTCTTT.

This sequence joins TRBV9 and TRBJ2-2; D remains unclear. V shed 2 bases and J shed 0 bases, with 11 bases lying between them. The CDR3 contains 16 residues. CDR1 is SGDLS and CDR2 is YYNGEE in the germline V gene. The DNA of the CDR3 is TGTGCCAGCAGCGTGATACCGGACCCGAACACCGGGGAGCTGTTTTTT. Amino acids: CASSVIPDPNTGELFF.

The CDR3 DNA is TGTGCCAGCACGGCGGCGGAGCCCGAGCAGTACTTC. Protein product: CASTAAEPEQYF. The V and J genes are TRBV2 and TRBJ2-7; D is undetermined. Trimming left V 7 bases short and J 6 bases short, with 13 bases between. Germline V gives CDR1 SNHLY, CDR2 FYNNEI. CDR3 size: 12 residues.

The chain couples TRBV7-9 to TRBJ2-7, with 9 bases lining up with TRBD1. In germline, CDR1 is SEHNR, CDR2 FQNEAQ (reference sequence). The V gene end was trimmed by 4 bases and the J gene end by 2 bases; junction bases not matched to a gene: 6. This CDR3 contains 15 residues. The CDR3 DNA is TGTGCCAGCAGCTCGGACAGGGGACCTACCTACGAGCAGTACTTC. Protein: CASSSDRGPTYEQYF.

The chain couples TRBV6-5 to TRBJ2-7; D might be TRBD1 (7 bases). V was pared by 1 base and J by 2 bases, with 12 bases between. Looked up from germline, CDR1 is MNHEY and CDR2 is SVGAGI. This CDR3 comprises 15 residues. The CDR3 bases are TGTGCCAGCAGTTACTTGGGCAGGGGGGCCTACGAGCAGTACTTC. The encoded protein is CASSYLGRGAYEQYF.

This clone was observed a handful of times. The CDR3 DNA is TGTGCCATCACTGGGACGGGGACGAACACCGGGGAGCTGTTTTTT. This encodes CAITGTGTNTGELFF. The rearrangement links TRBV10-3 to TRBJ2-2; D could derive from TRBD1 or TRBD2 (5 bases each). CDR3 length equals 15 residues. Trimming pared 7 bases from V and 0 bases from J, leaving 12 bases between. Germline values: CDR1 ENHRY, CDR2 SYGVKD.

The rearrangement joins TRBV27 to TRBJ1-4; D is uncertain. The CDR3 spans 14 residues. Germline lookup yields CDR1 MNHEY and CDR2 SMNVEV (reference sequence). With 6 bases removed from V and 10 bases from J, the gap between germline ends came to 18 bases. In DNA, the CDR3 is TGTGCCAGCAGAAAAGGGATAAAAACGGGAAAACTGTTTTTT. Translation gives CASRKGIKTGKLFF.

This chain connects TRBV6-6 to TRBJ2-7, with D possibly being TRBD1 (7 bases). CDR1 and CDR2 from the germline V gene are MNHNY and SVGAGI (reference sequence). The CDR3 extends over 16 amino acids. Trimming took 0 bases from V and 2 from J, leaving 14 bases between them. Here the CDR3 reads CASSYSGGTETYEQYF. The CDR3 DNA reads TGTGCCAGCAGTTACTCAGGCGGGACAGAAACCTACGAGCAGTACTTC.

The chain is built from TRBV5-1 and TRBJ2-1; 10 bases are shared with TRBD2. The CDR3 extends over 15 amino acids. J was trimmed by 3 bases and V by 2 bases; bases with no gene match: 2. Per germline, CDR1 SGHRS and CDR2 YFSETQ. CDR3 nucleotide sequence: TGCGCCAGCAGCTTTTCTAGCGGGAGCTACAATGAGCAGTTCTTC. It codes for CASSFSSGSYNEQFF.

The V and J genes are TRBV27 and TRBJ1-1; TRBD1 agrees at 8 bases. Losses at the gene ends were 0 bases for V and 1 base for J; bases not matched to a gene: 4. This CDR3 is built from 16 residues. The germline V gene has CDR1 MNHEY and CDR2 SMNVEV (reference sequence). The DNA for the CDR3 is TGTGCCAGCAGTTTATCGAGGACAGGGCCGAACACTGAAGCTTTCTTT. As protein: CASSLSRTGPNTEAFF.

The rearrangement links TRBV7-7 to TRBJ2-5, with 8 bases matching TRBD2. This CDR3 has 15 amino acids. The ends lost 2 bases at V and 1 base at J; junction bases unmatched: 3. Germline CDR1 and CDR2: SSHAT and FNYEAQ (reference sequence). The CDR3 DNA is TGTGCCAGCAGCTTAAGGACTAGCAGCCAAGAGACCCAGTACTTC. It is translated as CASSLRTSSQETQYF.

The chain has TRBV6-1 and TRBJ2-3, with D possibly TRBD2 on 6 matching bases. Trimming took off 2 bases at V and 2 bases at J, with 14 bases between the two ends. Germline V gene data show CDR1 as MNHNS and CDR2 as SASEGT. The CDR3 spans 16 residues. CDR3 nucleotide sequence: TGTGCCAGCAGTGAACTAGCGTGGATACCCACAGATACGCAGTATTTT. It is translated as CASSELAWIPTDTQYF.

The chain is built from TRBV28 and TRBJ1-1; TRBD1 matches at 7 bases. This CDR3 comprises 12 residues. Germline lookup yields CDR1 MDHEN and CDR2 SYDVKM. J lost 5 bases, V lost 6 bases, and 3 bases had no gene match. CDR3 sequence reads: CASSETGTEAFF. CDR3 coding DNA: TGTGCCAGCAGCGAGACAGGGACTGAAGCTTTCTTT.